The rows below give T cell receptor beta chains drawn from one sample of a study of siplizumab effects on memory and regulatory T cells. Profiling relied on immunoSEQ multiplex PCR, and the TCRdb table lists in-frame clones only, not all of them. The top ten hold 0.73% of the sample, which has more than 85,000 clones, about 92% seen once. Sequences were obtained from Tregs sorted from blood. The receptors here all came from a human donor in good health. The CDR3 runs from the conserved cysteine through the conserved F or W. The D gene is left open where the match is weak. Only some rows state a clone size, as once, few, many or a class for expanded clones.

D gene,clone size,V gene,J gene,CDR3 protein,CDR3 DNA
TRBD1,.,TRBV28,TRBJ1-3,CASSLPGTGVGNTIYF,TGTGCCAGCAGCCTACCCGGGACAGGGGTAGGAAACACCATATATTTT
.,.,TRBV6-1,TRBJ1-5,CASRRGDYSNQPQHF,TGTGCCAGCAGGAGGGGAGACTATAGCAATCAGCCCCAGCATTTT
.,.,TRBV7-9,TRBJ2-7,CASSFGLSYEQYF,TGTGCCAGCAGCTTCGGGCTCTCCTACGAGCAGTACTTC
.,.,TRBV4-1,TRBJ2-7,CASSQDSSGSSYEQYF,TGCGCCAGCAGCCAAGATAGCTCTGGCAGCTCCTACGAGCAGTACTTC
TRBD2,once,TRBV2,TRBJ2-5,CASSRLGLAGQETQYF,TGTGCCAGCAGTAGACTGGGACTAGCGGGCCAAGAGACCCAGTACTTC
.,.,TRBV5-1,TRBJ2-6,CASSFGGRASGANVLTF,TGCGCCAGCAGCTTTGGGGGACGGGCCTCTGGGGCCAACGTCCTGACTTTC
.,.,TRBV27,TRBJ1-6,CASSDSYNSPLHF,TGTGCCAGCAGTGACTCCTATAATTCACCCCTCCACTTT
TRBD1,few,TRBV7-3,TRBJ1-1,CASSQDRANTEAFF,TGTGCCAGCAGCCAGGACAGGGCTAACACTGAAGCTTTCTTT
.,.,TRBV7-9,TRBJ1-4,CALREGSGEKLFF,TGTGCCTTACGCGAGGGGAGCGGTGAAAAACTGTTTTTT
.,.,TRBV19,TRBJ1-1,CASTALDRLNTEAFF,TGTGCCAGTACCGCCCTTGACAGGCTCAACACTGAAGCTTTCTTT
.,.,TRBV11-2,TRBJ2-3,CASSLNLAEVGDTQYF,TGTGCCAGCAGCTTAAATTTAGCGGAAGTGGGGGATACGCAGTATTTT
TRBD2,.,TRBV28,TRBJ2-3,CASSLAGGPRGTDTQYF,TGTGCCAGCAGCTTAGCGGGAGGGCCCCGTGGCACAGATACGCAGTATTTT
TRBD1,.,TRBV2,TRBJ1-2,CASSVRTGNYGYTF,TGTGCCAGCAGCGTTAGGACAGGGAACTATGGCTACACCTTC
TRBD1,.,TRBV19,TRBJ1-1,CASRRTGRNTEAFF,TGTGCCAGTAGGAGGACAGGGAGGAACACTGAAGCTTTCTTT
TRBD1,.,TRBV29-1,TRBJ1-4,CSASRGRGPRVLFF,TGCAGCGCCAGCCGGGGCAGGGGGCCTAGGGTACTGTTTTTT
.,once,TRBV18,TRBJ2-7,CASVHVPGKVDEQYF,TGTGCCAGCGTTCACGTTCCGGGAAAGGTCGACGAGCAGTACTTC
.,.,TRBV10-1,TRBJ2-2,CASSATRNPIGELFF,TGCGCCAGCAGTGCGACCAGAAATCCCATCGGGGAGCTGTTTTTT
.,.,TRBV14,TRBJ2-2,CASSRRLNTGELFF,TGTGCCAGCAGCCGTCGGTTGAACACCGGGGAGCTGTTTTTT
.,.,TRBV6-6,TRBJ1-2,CASSYQGLNYGYTF,TGTGCCAGCAGTTATCAGGGATTAAACTATGGCTACACCTTC